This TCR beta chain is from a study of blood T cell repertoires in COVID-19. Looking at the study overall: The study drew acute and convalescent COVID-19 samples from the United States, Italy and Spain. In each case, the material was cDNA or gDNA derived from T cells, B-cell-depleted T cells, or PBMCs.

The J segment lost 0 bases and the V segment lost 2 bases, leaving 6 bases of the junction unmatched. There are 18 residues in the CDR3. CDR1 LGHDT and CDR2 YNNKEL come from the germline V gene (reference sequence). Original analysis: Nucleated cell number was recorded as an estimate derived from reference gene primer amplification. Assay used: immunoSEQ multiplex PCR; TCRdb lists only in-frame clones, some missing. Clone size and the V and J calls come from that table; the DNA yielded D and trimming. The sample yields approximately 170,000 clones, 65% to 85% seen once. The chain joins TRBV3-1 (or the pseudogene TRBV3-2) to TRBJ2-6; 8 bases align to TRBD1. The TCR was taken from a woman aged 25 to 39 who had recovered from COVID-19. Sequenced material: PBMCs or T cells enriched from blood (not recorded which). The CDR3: CASSQMDREDSGANVLTF. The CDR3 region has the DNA TGTGCCAGCAGCCAAATGGACAGGGAAGACTCTGGGGCCAACGTCCTGACTTTC.